Sequencing of this T cell receptor beta chain was carried out in a study of OX40 agonist ivuxolimab in advanced cancers. Notes on the study in general: At doses 0.1 to 3.0 mg/kg, CD4+ and CD8+ clones expanded.

The method was immunoSEQ multiplex PCR; TCRdb's version includes in-frame clones alone and lacks a portion of them. Seen here are more than 65,000 clones, 70% to 85% observed once, and the top ten hold over 0.95%. If patients had autoimmune disease history or systemic immunosuppression, they were excluded. This CDR3 comprises 15 residues. Germline lookup yields CDR1 KGHSH and CDR2 LQKENI. This clone was found once. Its antigen is still unknown. This sequence originates from an adult with an advanced solid tumor such as melanoma, head and neck, liver or kidney cancer. The rearrangement links TRBV18 to TRBJ2-5; possibly TRBD1 for D (6 bases). TRBJ2-7 matches the DNA end more closely, so the J call is doubtful. The sample in question was CD4+ or CD8+ T cells sorted from blood, obtained in a trial of the OX40 agonist ivuxolimab. The CDR3 loop reads CASSPPTGFSYEQYF. Here the CDR3 DNA reads TGTGCCAGCTCACCACCCACAGGGTTTTCCTACGAGCAGTACTTC.